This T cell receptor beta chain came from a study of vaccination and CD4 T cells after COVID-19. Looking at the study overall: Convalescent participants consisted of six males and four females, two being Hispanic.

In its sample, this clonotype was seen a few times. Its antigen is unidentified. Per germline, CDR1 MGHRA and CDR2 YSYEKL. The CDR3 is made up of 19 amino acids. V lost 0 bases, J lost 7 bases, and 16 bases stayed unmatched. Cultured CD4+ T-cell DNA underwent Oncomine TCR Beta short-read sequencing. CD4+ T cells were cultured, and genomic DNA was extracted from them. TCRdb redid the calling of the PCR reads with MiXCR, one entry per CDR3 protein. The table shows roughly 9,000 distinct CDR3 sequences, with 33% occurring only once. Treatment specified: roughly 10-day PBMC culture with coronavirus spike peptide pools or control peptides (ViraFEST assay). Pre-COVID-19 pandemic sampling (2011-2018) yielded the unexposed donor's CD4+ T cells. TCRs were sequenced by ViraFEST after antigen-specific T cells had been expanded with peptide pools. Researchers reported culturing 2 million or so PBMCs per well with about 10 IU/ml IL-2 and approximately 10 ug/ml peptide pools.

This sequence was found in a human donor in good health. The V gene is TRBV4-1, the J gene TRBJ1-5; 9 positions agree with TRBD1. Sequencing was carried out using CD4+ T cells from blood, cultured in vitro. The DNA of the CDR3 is TGCGCCAGCAGCCAAGATGGTCCCCCGGACAGGGGTATAGGCCAGCCCCAGCATTTT. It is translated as CASSQDGPPDRGIGQPQHF.